What follows are 11 T cell receptor beta chains derived from one specimen sequenced in a study of blood T cell repertoires in COVID-19. Only in-frame clones appear in the TCRdb table, and some are missing; sequencing was by immunoSEQ multiplex PCR. The table includes about 120,000 clones, over 60% detected once. Sequenced: peripheral blood. These receptors were taken from a human donor in a cohort sampled during active COVID-19.

The chain is built from TRBV19 and TRBJ1-1; a weak D match, TRBD1 (5 bases). Germline loops: CDR1 LNHDA, CDR2 SQIVND (reference sequence). The CDR3 has 13 amino acids. Trimming stripped 1 base from V and 7 bases from J, with 10 bases between. CDR3 protein: CASSIGRGFEAFF. CDR3 DNA: TGTGCCAGTAGTATAGGGAGGGGATTTGAAGCTTTCTTT.

This clone was counted only a few times. This chain uses TRBV18 with TRBJ2-7; TRBD1 agrees at 8 bases. Germline CDR1 reads KGHSH; CDR2 reads LQKENI. With V trimmed by 3 bases and J by 0 bases, 4 bases remained unmatched. The CDR3 has 15 amino acids. CDR3 in DNA: TGTGCCAGCTCACCTGGGACAGGCTACTCCTACGAGCAGTACTTC. Protein sequence: CASSPGTGYSYEQYF.

The rearrangement uses TRBV12-5 and TRBJ1-3, with no clear D. The CDR3 is 15 amino acids. Germline CDR1 LGHNT, CDR2 FRNRAP. V was clipped by 6 bases and J by 2 bases, with 14 bases between them. The CDR3 loop is CASGPDTSAGNTIYF. In DNA form, the CDR3 reads TGTGCTAGTGGACCTGACACTTCGGCTGGAAACACCATATATTTT.

This clone was observed once. This chain links TRBV9 with TRBJ2-3; D is possibly TRBD1 (7 bases). V lost 4 bases and J 2 bases, leaving 14 bases between the germline ends. This CDR3 has 15 amino acids. Germline values: CDR1 SGDLS, CDR2 YYNGEE. In DNA form, the CDR3 reads TGTGCCAGCAGCTCAGGGGGACTTTACACAGATACGCAGTATTTT. Translated: CASSSGGLYTDTQYF.

This clone was recorded only once. The CDR3, as DNA: TGTGCCAGCAGTTACTCACAAGCGGGGGGGGCCGGGGAGCTGTTTTTT. This encodes CASSYSQAGGAGELFF. The chain recombines TRBV6-5 with TRBJ2-2, with 10 positions matching TRBD2. In germline, CDR1 is MNHEY, CDR2 SVGAGI. The trim removed 0 bases at V and 6 bases at J, leaving 4 bases unmatched. The CDR3 loop spans 16 amino acids.

J is TRBJ2-7 and V is TRBV11-3; TRBD2 aligns across 8 bases. CDR3 length equals 13 residues. With V trimmed by 5 bases and J by 0 bases, 0 bases remained unmatched. The germline gives CDR1 SGHNT, CDR2 YENEEA. DNA for the CDR3: TGTGCCAGCAGCCTAGCGGGCTCCTACGAGCAGTACTTC. Translation: CASSLAGSYEQYF.

This clone has more than one count but fewer than ten. The chain has TRBV7-9 and TRBJ1-3, with 8 bases matching TRBD1. The germline V gene has CDR1 SEHNR and CDR2 FQNEAQ (reference sequence). Trimming took 1 base from V and 0 from J; bases not matched to a gene: 2. The length of the CDR3 is 16 residues. The CDR3 DNA reads TGTGCCAGCAGCTTAGGGACAGGGTCCTCTGGAAACACCATATATTTT. This gives the protein CASSLGTGSSGNTIYF.

The V gene is TRBV7-9, the J gene TRBJ1-1; 8 nucleotides agree with TRBD1. The CDR3 consists of 14 residues. V was pared by 6 bases and J by 1 base, with 4 bases of the junction left unmatched. The germline V gene encodes CDR1 SEHNR and CDR2 FQNEAQ (reference sequence). The CDR3 DNA follows: TGTGCCAGCAGGGACAGGGTGGGGAACACTGAAGCTTTCTTT. Translating gives CASRDRVGNTEAFF.

The chain employs TRBV27 and TRBJ2-6, with 7 bases that match TRBD2. Trimming removed 9 bases from V and 0 bases from J; junction bases left unmatched: 8. The CDR3 is 16 amino acids. CDR1 and CDR2 (germline): MNHEY, SMNVEV (reference sequence). CDR3 nucleotides: TGTGCCAGTGGGCTAGCGGTTATCTCTGGGGCCAACGTCCTGACTTTC. Translation gives CASGLAVISGANVLTF.

This chain joins TRBV11-2 and TRBJ2-7; D unclear. Trimming took off 0 bases at V and 6 bases at J, with 6 bases between the two ends. The CDR3 is 12 amino acids. CDR1 and CDR2 from the germline V gene are SGHAT and FQNNGV. CDR3: CASSLDPFEQYF. CDR3 coding DNA: TGTGCCAGCAGCTTAGATCCCTTCGAGCAGTACTTC.

The chain links TRBV19 to TRBJ1-1; 9 bases are a match to TRBD1. Germline V gene sequence: CDR1 LNHDA, CDR2 SQIVND (reference sequence). V dropped 5 bases and J dropped 8; count of bases not matched to a gene: 12. The CDR3 contains 15 residues. CDR3 sequence (DNA): TGTGCCAGTAGTCTGACTCCGGGACAGGGTGGAGAAGCTTTCTTT. Translated, it gives CASSLTPGQGGEAFF. Based on the CDR3 plus reference TRBV19 and TRBJ1-1, the full variable domain is DGGITQSPKYLFRKEGQNVTLSCEQNLNHDAMYWYRQDPGQGLRLIYYSQIVNDFQKGDIAEGYSVSREKKESFPLTVTSAQKNPTAFYLCASSLTPGQGGEAFFGQGTRLTVV.